This TCR beta chain was obtained from a study of kidney transplant recipient with SARS-CoV-2 infection. MiXCR was run by TCRdb on the reads, yielding one entry per CDR3 protein. The sample yields roughly 230,000 distinct CDR3 sequences, 29% seen once. In this sample, this clonotype turned up many times. The CDR3 totals 14 residues. From germline, CDR1 is SQVTM and CDR2 ANQGSEA. The junction had 4 bases not matched to a gene; V was cut back by 6 bases and J by 2 bases. The chain joins TRBV29-1 to TRBJ1-4, with TRBD1 matching over 9 bases. The source is a male patient aged 30 to 39 who had COVID-19 and was a kidney transplant recipient. The graft donor may have given rise to some T cells. Source: a blood sample, taken at baseline and between days 110 and 120 from a kidney transplant recipient. CDR3 region: CSVRGTGTNEKLFF. The CDR3 DNA is TGCAGCGTGAGGGGGACAGGGACTAATGAAAAACTGTTTTTT.